This TCR beta chain came from a study of shared clonotypes between healthy human individuals. The germline CDR1 and CDR2 sequences are SGHNT and YYREEE (reference sequence). The length of the CDR3 is 13 residues. V dropped 0 bases and J dropped 4 bases, with 6 bases sitting between them. General observations from the study: Non-shared clonotypes were found to have lower generation probabilities than the clonotypes that were shared by all four of the sorted-subset donors.

Replicate PCRs from sorted subsets contained approximately 190 ng DNA, which is approximately 30,000 T cell genomes. Sequenced by immunoSEQ multiplex PCR; TCRdb stores in-frame clones only, minus some. The sample has about 1.5 million clones, over 95% seen once. The study separated CD4+ cells into CD45RA+ naive and CD45RA-negative memory subsets. On this clone itself: What it binds is unknown.

The source material was naive CD4+ T cells sorted from blood. Stated subset: CD45RA+ positively selected. The V gene is TRBV5-4, the J gene TRBJ2-3, with D unclear. This TCR was sampled from a young man in good health. The CDR3 DNA sequence: TGTGCCAGCAGCTTGGCCCCGTCAGATACGCAGTATTTT. This codes for CASSLAPSDTQYF.